Sequencing of this T cell receptor beta chain was carried out in a study of blood T cells in healthy people across ages (dated by TCRdb to 2014 to 2015). For context, the study as a whole: Template switching captured roughly one uniquely barcoded TCR beta cDNA molecule per two T cells in model experiments. The study measured age-related changes in TCR beta repertoire diversity using deep sequencing normalized with unique cDNA molecular identifiers. The donors were divided into four age groups: young (average around 15 years), middle-aged (over 35), aged (about 62) and long-lived (82). The study analyzed two additional independent replicas of 1 million unique cDNA reads from the same blood draw for two donors, one aged 18 to 29 and one aged 80 or older.

The investigation overall reported the following: Donor CMV infection status was unknown, potentially confounding age-related changes in expanded clonotypes. Conclusive comparison of naive and antigen-experienced compartments was prevented by the profiling of bulk unsorted PBMCs. Compared with the aged group, the long-lived group had more naive CD4+ T cells, fewer expanded clones and increased TCR diversity, suggesting age selection. Total diversity estimates from one million sequenced T cells were considered lower bounds and underestimates. Observed TCR beta diversity correlated strongly with the percentage of naive T cells measured by flow cytometry. Observed TCR beta diversity per million T cells fell roughly linearly with age, and a significant reduction was already apparent by age roughly 40.

Systemically healthy Caucasian individuals from Russia, 35 to 50 in total and aged 6 to 90 years, were included as donors. Approximately 9 milliliters of peripheral blood were collected from each donor into EDTA-treated Vacutainer tubes. Ficoll-Paque density-gradient centrifugation was used to isolate PBMCs, with at least 6 million per sample. Trizol reagent was used to extract total RNA from PBMCs, with at least 6 micrograms per sample. The percentages of naive CD45RAhigh/CD27high T cells were determined by flow cytometry on a PBMC aliquot from every donor. V and J lose 2 bases and 0 bases, and a span of 8 bases separates them. The CDR3 runs 15 residues from the cysteine to the phenylalanine. The only DNA kept is the CDR3, 45 bases in frame from the first base. CDR1 is given as MNHEY and CDR2 as SVGAGI, both from the germline V gene. Libraries were constructed by 5' RACE. Sequencing relied on an Illumina HiSeq 2500. A second PCR of roughly 7 to 11 cycles was performed with a sample-barcoded 5' primer and a J-beta primer mix. Each TCR beta cDNA molecule received a unique molecular identifier from a template-switch 5' adaptor carrying 12 random nucleotides. At least 2.5 million CDR3-containing paired-end reads were obtained from each sample. All of the RNA was converted into first-strand cDNA using the Mint cDNA synthesis kit, with a TRBC-specific oligonucleotide serving as the primer. After uracil-DNA glycosylase treatment, a first 18-cycle PCR used universal primers M1SS and BC2_uni_R on all cDNA. As for the original processing: Each sample was normalized by randomly selecting 1 million high-quality reads, each carrying a distinct molecular identifier. Reads with shared molecular identifiers were discarded instead of being binned into consensus sequences. MiTCR, set to a Q25 quality threshold and the strictest error-elimination algorithm, was used for CDR3 identification, clonotype clustering and error correction. Lower-bound total TCR beta diversity was estimated with a nonparametric unseen species model using Euler transformation. The public reads were reanalyzed by TCRdb: fastp trimming at Q25, MiXCR alignment, in-frame beta chains only. Rows with a matching CDR3 protein are joined into one entry that keeps the most common DNA and genes. The V and J calls, along with clone size, are taken from TCRdb and not from the paper's own processing. Recorded for this sample are roughly 800,000 distinct CDR3 sequences; 20% to 25% of them occurred a single time. Clones ranked in the top ten supply roughly a tenth of the sample.

Note on this clonotype: Its target antigen remains unknown. Within one base of it there is no much larger clone, and no base qualities were kept.

These data also featured in a second study, about T cells of mothers and their children. The second study reports: The donors were nine systemically healthy Caucasian individuals, made up of three mothers and their six children. cDNA synthesis used all of the extracted RNA, with around 1.6 ug of RNA in each 15 ul reaction. In the second PCR, the M1S primer added sample barcodes and 2-4 random nucleotides. Over 9.5 million TCR beta CDR3 reads were obtained for each mother, and 2.5 million to 3 million reads were obtained for each child. Thymic selection similarly shapes TCR recombination output in related and unrelated pairs, with minor effect from inherited differences. Normalized repertoire overlap in related mother-child pairs was always slightly higher than in unrelated mother-child pairs, but the difference was never significant. No persistent microchimeric T cell clones were detected, at a sensitivity of roughly 100 clones per million clonotypes. To look for features that set related mother-child pairs apart from unrelated individuals, the researchers ran deep NGS to compare the TCR beta repertoires of mothers and children. The mean age was 40 +/- 4 years for the mothers and about 10 +/- 4 years for the children. After adapters were ligated using NEBNext reagents, the libraries underwent 100+100 nt paired-end sequencing on an Illumina HiSeq 2000. To prevent cross-contamination, the mother and child libraries were prepared a month apart and were sequenced in separate runs. Each donor had between about 450,000 and 2,200,000 distinct TCR beta clonotypes identified. Naive TCR beta clonotypes were estimated from low-frequency clonotypes matched to each donor's FACS-determined naive share, without sorting.

The receptor was isolated from a boy aged 10-17 years in good health. The sequence links TRBV6-5 to TRBJ2-4; the D segment cannot be called with confidence. Source material: blood. The CDR3: CASSYGLRAKNIQYF. In nucleotides, the sequence is TGTGCCAGCAGTTACGGATTACGAGCCAAAAACATTCAGTACTTC.